Reported below is one T cell receptor beta chain. This clone's antigen is unknown. Base qualities were left out, and no much larger clone turns up one base away. The data derive from a study of blood T cell repertoires in COVID-19 (dated by TCRdb to 2020 to 2021). Study-wide context: Samples from collaborators originated in the United States, Italy and Spain and spanned both the acute and convalescent phases of COVID-19. The material from the prospective study consisted of cDNA or gDNA derived from T cells, B-cell-depleted T cells, or PBMCs. Deeply sampled blood TCRbeta repertoires from subjects exposed to, actively infected with, or recovered from COVID-19 were included in the dataset. The repertoires were released in a freely available public database intended as a resource for research on the immune response to SARS-CoV-2. The samples were drawn from the first 160 participants of the ongoing ImmuneRACE study and from about 1,200 subjects provided by 6 global collaborators. Nearly every sample came with metadata listing a de-identified subject ID, COVID-19 status, age in years and sex. HLA class I and class II types, where available, came from metadata supplied by the sample provider rather than from assay-based typing.

Participants in the prospective study were aged roughly 18 to 100 years, lived in 24 United States geographic areas, and enrolled through a virtual design. Cohort assignment in the prospective study relied on participant-reported clinical history from a screening survey and a study questionnaire. In the prospective study, whole blood, serum and a nasopharyngeal or oropharyngeal swab were collected from each participant by mobile phlebotomists. Over an approximately two-month period, participants in the prospective study had the option of providing additional blood draws and questionnaires. Prospective study blood samples were shipped either frozen or at room temperature before DNA extraction. The CDR3 runs 16 amino acids, cysteine and phenylalanine included. The only DNA kept is the CDR3, 48 bases in frame from the first base. Based on the germline V gene, the CDR1 and CDR2 sequences are SGDLS and YYNGEE. Trimming removed 0 bases from V and 0 bases from J, leaving 12 bases between the germline ends.

Study-wide findings and limitations: Clinical and demographic metadata were provided uncurated, with the amount varying by source and participant.

TCRbeta CDR3 regions were amplified from genomic DNA using the immunoSEQ Assay, a bias-controlled multiplex PCR. Turning to the authors' computational methods: Within the assay, amplification of reference gene primers was used to estimate how many nucleated cells each sample contained. Sequence reads were collapsed and filtered to measure the absolute abundance of every unique TCRbeta CDR3 rearrangement. For each sample, productive Simpson clonality was calculated as the square root of Simpson's diversity index over productive rearrangements. TCRdb took this table from immuneACCESS and kept in-frame rearrangements with V and J called. Such tables lack part of the clones; where checked against another copy, unresolved V genes explain under half of the gap, and the rest is unexplained. V, J and clone size are taken as reported in that table, and D and trimming were inferred from the DNA itself. This sample is represented by roughly 250,000 clones; about 90% of them were singletons. The top ten hold over 6% of the sample.

This TCR came from a woman aged 25 to 39 with acute COVID-19. Sequenced input: PBMCs or T cells enriched from blood (not recorded which). The rearrangement joined TRBV9 to TRBJ1-2; D gene: possibly TRBD1, on 5 matching bases. The DNA reads TGTGCCAGCAGCGTAGACCGGGGGAGGGCTAACTATGGCTACACCTTC. The resulting protein is CASSVDRGRANYGYTF. The full variable domain, with segments outside the CDR3 supplied by the reference TRBV9 and TRBJ1-2 proteins, appears as DSGVTQTPKHLITATGQRVTLRCSPRSGDLSVYWYQQSLDQGLQFLIQYYNGEERAKGNILERFSAQQFPDLHSELNLSSLELGDSALYFCASSVDRGRANYGYTFGSGTRLTVV.